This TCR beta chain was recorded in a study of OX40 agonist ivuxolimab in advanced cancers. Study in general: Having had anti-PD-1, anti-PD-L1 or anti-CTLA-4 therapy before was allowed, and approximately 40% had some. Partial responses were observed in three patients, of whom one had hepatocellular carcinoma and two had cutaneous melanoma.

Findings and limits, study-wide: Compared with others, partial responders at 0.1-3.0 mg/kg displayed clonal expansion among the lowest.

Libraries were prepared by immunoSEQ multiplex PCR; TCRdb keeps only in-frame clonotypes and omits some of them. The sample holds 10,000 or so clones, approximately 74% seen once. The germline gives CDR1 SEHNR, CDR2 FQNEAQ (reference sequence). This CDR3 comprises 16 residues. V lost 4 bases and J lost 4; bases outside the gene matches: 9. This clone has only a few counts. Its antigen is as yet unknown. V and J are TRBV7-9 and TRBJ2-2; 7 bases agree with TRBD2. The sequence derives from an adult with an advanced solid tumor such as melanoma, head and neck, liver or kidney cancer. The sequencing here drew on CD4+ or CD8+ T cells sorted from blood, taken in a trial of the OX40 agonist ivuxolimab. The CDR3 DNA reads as TGTGCCAGCAGCTCAGGACTAGTCTCGGTCACCGGGGAGCTGTTTTTT. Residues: CASSSGLVSVTGELFF.